What follows are 17 T cell receptor beta chains derived from one specimen sequenced in a study of blood T cell repertoires in COVID-19 (dated by TCRdb to about 2020). Library generation was performed with the immunoSEQ multiplex PCR assay. TCRdb took over this immuneACCESS table, retaining in-frame rearrangements with V and J assigned. Such tables are incomplete; in checked studies, under half of the missing clones stem from an unresolved V gene, and the remainder is unexplained. This sample comprises around 180,000 clones, approximately 85% of them detected only once. The ten largest clonotypes hold 2.5% to 3.5% of the sample. The sequencing sample was made of peripheral blood. Receptors were obtained from a man between 60 and 70 years old with acute or convalescent COVID-19.

This clone was found a few times. This chain links TRBV19 with TRBJ1-1, with D tentatively TRBD1 (5 bases). The V and J ends lost 5 bases and 0 bases respectively, with 13 bases between them. Germline values: CDR1 LNHDA, CDR2 SQIVND (reference sequence). The CDR3 has 15 amino acids. The CDR3: CASSPRQPLNTEAFF. For the CDR3, the DNA is TGTGCCAGTAGTCCTCGACAGCCCCTGAACACTGAAGCTTTCTTT.

The J gene is TRBJ2-5, the V gene TRBV3-1 (or the pseudogene TRBV3-2), with TRBD2 identical over 7 bases. V lost 4 bases and J lost 3; bases outside the gene matches: 5. Germline CDR1 is LGHDT and CDR2 is YNNKEL (reference sequence). The CDR3 spans 14 residues. DNA of the CDR3: TGTGCCAGCAGCCTAGGCGGGAGTGAAGAGACCCAGTACTTC. Its translation: CASSLGGSEETQYF.

The chain carries TRBV19 and TRBJ1-5; no firm D call. CDR3 length: 16 amino acids. Per the germline V gene, CDR1 is LNHDA and CDR2 is SQIVND (reference sequence). The V end lost 7 bases, the J end lost 1 base, and 17 bases lay between the germline ends. The CDR3 nucleotides are TGTGCCAGTACCCCGGAGCGGGGTCTGAGCAATCAGCCCCAGCATTTT. Amino acids: CASTPERGLSNQPQHF.

In DNA form, the CDR3 reads TGTGCCAGCAGTGAAGACCGAGCCCAAAGGGGGAAAGAGCAGTACTTC. This codes for CASSEDRAQRGKEQYF. V usage is TRBV2 and J usage is TRBJ2-7; possibly TRBD1 for D (6 bases). V lost 1 base, J lost 7 bases, and 20 bases lay in between. Germline CDR1 and CDR2: SNHLY and FYNNEI. The CDR3 loop spans 16 amino acids. Filled out from reference TRBV2 and TRBJ2-7, the complete variable domain reads EPEVTQTPSHQVTQMGQEVILRCVPISNHLYFYWYRQILGQKVEFLVSFYNNEISEKSEIFDDQFSVERPDGSNFTLKIRSTKLEDSAMYFCASSEDRAQRGKEQYFGPGTRLTVT.

The chain couples TRBV28 to TRBJ2-3, with 15 bases fitting TRBD2. The length of the CDR3 is 16 residues. Germline V gene data show CDR1 as MDHEN and CDR2 as SYDVKM. V dropped 4 bases and J dropped 9; count of bases not matched to a gene: 8. The chain's CDR3 is CASSSGLAGGLRTQYF. The CDR3 DNA is TGTGCCAGCAGTTCTGGACTAGCGGGAGGGTTGAGGACGCAGTATTTT.

The sample holds a few counts of this clone. The chain joins TRBV18 to TRBJ1-6, with unresolved D. CDR1 KGHSH and CDR2 LQKENI come from the germline V gene. The CDR3 runs 17 residues. V was shortened by 0 bases and J by 8 bases, with 17 bases between the two germline ends. Here the CDR3 reads CASSPPSGSLGDSPLHF. The CDR3 DNA reads TGTGCCAGCTCACCACCGAGTGGGTCCCTCGGGGATTCACCCCTCCACTTT.

The chain uses TRBV7-9 and TRBJ2-7; 9 bases map to TRBD2. Germline CDR1 is SEHNR and CDR2 is FQNEAQ (reference sequence). With V trimmed by 4 bases and J by 4 bases, 8 bases remained unmatched. This CDR3 has 15 residues. CDR3 in DNA: TGTGCCAGCAGCTCCAGGACTAGCGCGGATTACGAGCAGTACTTC. It codes for CASSSRTSADYEQYF.

The chain employs TRBV5-8 and TRBJ2-7; TRBD2 aligns across 14 bases. Germline V gives CDR1 SGHTS, CDR2 YDEGEE. Germline trimming cut 4 bases from V and 3 bases from J; bases unmatched to any gene: 18. The CDR3 length is 20 residues. The DNA of the CDR3 is TGTGCCAGCAGCCTGGGGGGGGGATACGGGACTAGCGGGAGACTCTACGAGCAGTACTTC. It yields the protein CASSLGGGYGTSGRLYEQYF.

In nucleotides, the CDR3 is TGTGCCAGCAGTAGCAAGGGGGGGCATACGGCACCCCTCCACTTT. It is translated as CASSSKGGHTAPLHF. The gene calls are TRBV6-5 and TRBJ1-6, with a tentative D call TRBD1 (6 bases). Germline CDR1 MNHEY, CDR2 SVGAGI. V was trimmed by 5 bases and J by 11 bases, leaving 19 bases between them. This CDR3 is built from 15 residues.

The rearrangement links TRBV7-3 to TRBJ2-1; 8 nucleotides align to TRBD2. CDR1 and CDR2 (germline): SGHTA, FQGTGA. This CDR3 has 15 residues. V dropped 4 bases and J dropped 0; count of bases not matched to a gene: 2. The chain's CDR3 is CASSSRGGSYNEQFF. The DNA for the CDR3 is TGTGCCAGCAGCTCACGGGGGGGCTCCTACAATGAGCAGTTCTTC.

V is TRBV6-6 and J is TRBJ1-3; possibly TRBD1 for D (6 bases). The germline V gene encodes CDR1 MNHNY and CDR2 SVGAGI (reference sequence). Trimming removed 5 bases from V and 0 bases from J, with 17 bases in between. The CDR3 sequence is 17 residues long. The CDR3, as DNA: TGTGCCAGCAGTCTACTAAACGGACAGTACTCTGGAAACACCATATATTTT. Its protein product is CASSLLNGQYSGNTIYF.

This clone was counted a single time. The V and J genes are TRBV6-5 and TRBJ2-7; 14 positions match TRBD2. The CDR3 runs to 15 residues. From germline, CDR1 is MNHEY and CDR2 SVGAGI. With V trimmed by 6 bases and J by 4 bases, 5 bases remained unmatched. The CDR3 DNA reads TGTGCCAGCAGCCTGGGGACTAGCGGGAGTTACGAGCAGTACTTC. This codes for CASSLGTSGSYEQYF.

This clone was counted a single time. The V call is TRBV27, the J call TRBJ2-7; TRBD2 is a possible D gene (6 bases). The V end lost 2 bases, the J end lost 3 bases, and 20 bases lay between the germline ends. The CDR3 length is 17 residues. Germline lookup yields CDR1 MNHEY and CDR2 SMNVEV (reference sequence). CDR3: CASSLLGGRTPNYEQYF. DNA for the CDR3: TGTGCCAGCAGTTTACTGGGGGGACGGACACCCAACTACGAGCAGTACTTC.

J is TRBJ1-3 and V is TRBV4-3, with D possibly TRBD1 on 6 matching bases. The CDR3 covers 15 residues. Trimming cost V 4 bases and J 1 base, with 11 bases left between them. Germline loops: CDR1 LGHNA, CDR2 YSLEER. The CDR3 DNA reads as TGCGCCAGCAGCCCGAACAGGGTATCTGGAAACACCATATATTTT. Its protein is CASSPNRVSGNTIYF.

V is TRBV5-1 and J is TRBJ2-2; a possible D gene is TRBD2 (6 bases). V was shortened by 4 bases and J by 4 bases, with 14 bases between the two germline ends. The CDR3 extends over 15 amino acids. Germline lookup yields CDR1 SGHRS and CDR2 YFSETQ. The CDR3 nucleotides are TGCGCCAGCAGCCCGGGACTCGTTCGCACCGGGGAGCTGTTTTTT. Its protein product is CASSPGLVRTGELFF.

This clone was counted only a few times. This chain connects TRBV19 to TRBJ2-1; perhaps TRBD2 as D (6 bases). The CDR3 consists of 19 residues. In germline, CDR1 is LNHDA, CDR2 SQIVND (reference sequence). Trimming took off 3 bases at V and 0 bases at J, with 21 bases between the two ends. The DNA for the CDR3 is TGTGCCAGTAGTATTGCAGTTTCGGGGCGGGAAGTCTCCTACAATGAGCAGTTCTTC. Its protein product is CASSIAVSGREVSYNEQFF.

The V call is TRBV5-4, the J call TRBJ2-7, with 9 positions matching TRBD2. V was clipped by 2 bases and J by 4 bases; unmatched bases: 4. CDR3 length: 14 amino acids. The germline V gene has CDR1 SGHNT and CDR2 YYREEE (reference sequence). CDR3 sequence reads: CASSFGAGGYEQYF. In nucleotides, the CDR3 is TGTGCCAGCAGCTTCGGAGCGGGAGGTTACGAGCAGTACTTC. Full variable domain (outside the CDR3, taken from reference TRBV5-4 and TRBJ2-7): ETGVTQSPTHLIKTRGQQVTLRCSSQSGHNTVSWYQQALGQGPQFIFQYYREEENGRGNFPPRFSGLQFPNYSSELNVNALELDDSALYLCASSFGAGGYEQYFGPGTRLTVT.